Below, one TCR beta chain is given with its context. What it recognizes is unknown. Researchers ran the PCR with 60 Vbeta and 13 Jbeta primers. The repertoire was sequenced with immunoSEQ multiplex PCR; TCRdb's copy has only in-frame clones and lacks some. The sample contains 40,000 to 55,000 clones, roughly 76% of which appear only once. The CDR3 extends over 12 amino acids. Germline V gives CDR1 SGHRS, CDR2 YFSETQ. V lost 3 bases to trimming and J lost 8 bases, with 9 bases between them. The entry originates in a study of cytomegalovirus exposure and HLA in healthy donors. Study findings and constraints: Clonal expansion was found to be greater in HLA-associated TCR beta chains than in equally common others in a later analysis.

V and J are TRBV5-1 and TRBJ2-1; D is possibly TRBD2 (6 bases). This clonotype was obtained from a woman between 40 and 50 years old in good health and CMV-seropositive. The sample was PBMCs. The CDR3 here is CASSWDFYEQFF. The CDR3 DNA sequence: TGCGCCAGCAGCTGGGACTTTTATGAGCAGTTCTTC.